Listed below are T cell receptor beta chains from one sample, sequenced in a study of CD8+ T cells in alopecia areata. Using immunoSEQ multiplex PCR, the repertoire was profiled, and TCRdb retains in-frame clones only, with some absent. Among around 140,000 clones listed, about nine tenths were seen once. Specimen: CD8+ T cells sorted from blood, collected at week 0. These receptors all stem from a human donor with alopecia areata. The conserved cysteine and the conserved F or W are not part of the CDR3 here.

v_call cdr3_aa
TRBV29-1 SAGGSGQGSDGYT
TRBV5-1 ASSFQGGADTQY
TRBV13 ASLTKTISPGLNTDTQY
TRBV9 ASSPTSGGARTGELF
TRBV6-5 ASSYLLPERNYGYT
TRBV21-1 ASSKRQFWNGEQY
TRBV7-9 ASSLGTRDTQY
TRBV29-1 SVRQGELNEQY
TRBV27 ASSPSGETQY
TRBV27 ASGSPREAGELF
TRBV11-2 ASSRPDRHTDTQY
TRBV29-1 SVSGTGSSYEQY
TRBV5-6 ASSLEEQGIGYGYT
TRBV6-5 ASSYSRQFSHEQY
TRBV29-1 SVESAGTGMNTEAF
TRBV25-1 ASRPHRQLDEKLF
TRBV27 ASSLVVGSYEQY
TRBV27 ASSFGANQPQH
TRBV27 ASSSPGTGYGYT
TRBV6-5 ASRDRANYGYT
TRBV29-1 SVEVPEGAGEYNEQF
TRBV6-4 ASSDSGTGYGYT
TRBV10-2 ASSEVRGQETQY
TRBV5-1 ASSLAVLDPRETQY
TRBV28 ASSSRSISPRVIVYEQY
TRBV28 ASHGTGVSGANVLT
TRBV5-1 ASSLGQGLYNEQF
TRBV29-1 SVESGDYQETQY
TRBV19 ASSSGQGNTEAF
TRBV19 ASSIPRYNEQF
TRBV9 ASSAHASSDEQY
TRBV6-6 ASRNGLAGTNEQF
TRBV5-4 ASSSPMGGIRDTQY
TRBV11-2 ASSSPGTGDTGELF
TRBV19 ASSGDSNIQY
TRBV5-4 AINIPTGAVSIEQY
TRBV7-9 ASSSQGYWENTIY
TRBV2 ASSEEAGAVYEQY
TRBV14 ASSQDRRYNEQF
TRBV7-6 ASSKGTGVGYEQY